This T cell receptor (beta chain) was captured by sequencing in a study of blood T cell repertoires in COVID-19. Study summary: The United States, Italy and Spain supplied acute and convalescent COVID-19 samples. Sample material is recorded as cDNA or gDNA derived from T cells, B-cell-depleted T cells, or PBMCs.

Per the study methods: Cell counts per sample came from amplifying reference gene primers. Profiling relied on immunoSEQ multiplex PCR, and the TCRdb table lists in-frame clones only, not all of them. V, J and clone size are those of that table, while D and trimming were read from the DNA. The sample has about 210,000 clones, under 95% seen once. The J segment lost 7 bases and the V segment lost 5 bases, leaving 7 bases of the junction unmatched. This CDR3 has 14 amino acids. Germline CDR1 and CDR2: SEHNR and FQNEAQ (reference sequence). Sequenced input: peripheral blood. This TCR derives from a man in his thirties or forties with acute or convalescent COVID-19. This sequence joins TRBV7-9 and TRBJ1-4, with TRBD1 identical over 7 bases. The CDR3 spells CASSPRAGGEKLFF. The CDR3 DNA is TGTGCCAGCAGCCCACGGGCAGGGGGTGAAAAACTGTTTTTT.